The 6 T cell receptor beta chains below all came from one sample that was sequenced in a study of molecular identifiers for immune sequencing clone quantification. MiXCR, applied by TCRdb to the PCR reads, yields one record per CDR3 protein. The sample includes about 300,000 distinct CDR3 sequences, about a fifth seen only once; the top ten take 0.81%. Input material: naive CD8+ T cells from blood, with Jurkat cell RNA spiked in. Subset reported: FACS-sorted CD8+CD4-CCR7+CD45RA+ naive T cells. These receptors were obtained from a human donor in good health. Some libraries in this study had Jurkat cell RNA spiked in.

V usage is TRBV12-3 or TRBV12-4 and J usage is TRBJ2-5, with TRBD2 as a possible D gene (5 bases). The V gene lost 6 bases and the J gene lost 1 base, with 15 bases spanning the gap. This CDR3 is 15 amino acids long. The CDR3 loop reads CASRAGLGLQETQYF. In DNA form, the CDR3 reads TGTGCCAGCAGGGCCGGTCTAGGACTCCAAGAGACCCAGTACTTC.

The chain joins TRBV6-1 to TRBJ2-3; 8 nucleotides align to TRBD2. The V segment lost 0 bases and the J segment 4 bases; nucleotides outside the gene matches: 6. The germline gives CDR1 MNHNS, CDR2 SASEGT. The CDR3 length is 16 residues. This CDR3 is CASSEALGREADTQYF. The CDR3 DNA reads TGTGCCAGCAGTGAAGCGCTTGGGCGGGAGGCAGATACGCAGTATTTT.

This clonotype was seen many times. The V gene is TRBV7-9, the J gene TRBJ2-3, with D perhaps matching TRBD1 (6 bases). Germline values: CDR1 SEHNR, CDR2 FQNEAQ (reference sequence). This CDR3 is built from 14 residues. Trimming removed 3 bases at V and 4 bases at J, with 11 bases between. CDR3 region: CASSFPRGPDTQYF. CDR3 nucleotide sequence: TGTGCCAGCAGCTTCCCCAGGGGCCCAGATACGCAGTATTTT.

The V and J genes are TRBV3-1 and TRBJ2-5; 11 nucleotides match TRBD1. The V gene end was trimmed by 2 bases and the J gene end by 5 bases; junction bases not matched to a gene: 4. The CDR3 extends over 15 amino acids. Germline loops: CDR1 LGHDT, CDR2 YNNKEL (reference sequence). The CDR3 bases are TGTGCCAGCAGCCAACGGGGACAGGGGGTGGAGACCCAGTACTTC. Encoded protein: CASSQRGQGVETQYF.

This clonotype has ten or more counts. The chain recombines TRBV5-1 with TRBJ2-3; D unclear. Germline CDR1 and CDR2: SGHRS and YFSETQ. Trimming shortened V by 4 bases and J by 0 bases, and 9 bases separated the two germline ends. The CDR3 has 14 amino acids. The CDR3 loop reads CASSKWDSTDTQYF. The CDR3 DNA is TGCGCCAGCAGCAAGTGGGATAGCACAGATACGCAGTATTTT. Using reference TRBV5-1 and TRBJ2-3 for the parts outside the CDR3, the full variable domain is KAGVTQTPRYLIKTRGQQVTLSCSPISGHRSVSWYQQTPGQGLQFLFEYFSETQRNKGNFPGRFSGRQFSNSRSEMNVSTLELGDSALYLCASSKWDSTDTQYFGPGTRLTVL.

In its sample, this clonotype was seen many times. This chain links TRBV7-3 with TRBJ2-1; TRBD2 might be the D (5 bases). The germline CDR1 and CDR2 sequences are SGHTA and FQGTGA. This CDR3 has 15 residues. V lost 5 bases, J lost 7 bases, and 18 bases lay in between. The CDR3 bases are TGTGCCAGCAGCCTTGAACTAGGGCAAGAGAATGAGCAGTTCTTC. This gives the protein CASSLELGQENEQFF.